A selection of T cell receptor beta chains follows, all from one sample in a study of spatial heterogeneity in lung cancer. TCRdb reanalysed the 5' RACE reads using MiXCR and keeps one entry per CDR3 protein. The sample yields 25,000 or so distinct CDR3 sequences, around 4.7% seen once. The sequencing used PBMCs, collected at surgery. The receptors were sampled from a male donor with early-stage non-small cell lung cancer. Each CDR3 is given with its conserved first and last residue. Fields, in order: CDR3 protein, CDR3 DNA, D gene, clone size, V gene, J gene. The D gene is left open where the match is weak. Clone size appears in some rows only: once, few, many, or a class for an expanded clone.

cdr3_aa: CASAVQGSNEQFF; cdr3_nt: TGTGCCAGTGCCGTCCAGGGGAGCAATGAGCAGTTCTTC; d_call: -; clone_size: medium-sized; v_call: TRBV27; j_call: TRBJ2-1
cdr3_aa: CASSVTRGTYNEQFF; cdr3_nt: TGTGCCAGCAGCGTTACCAGGGGCACCTACAATGAGCAGTTCTTC; d_call: -; clone_size: many; v_call: TRBV7-3; j_call: TRBJ2-1
cdr3_aa: CASSLAGTSEKETQYF; cdr3_nt: TGTGCCAGCAGCTTAGCGGGGACTAGCGAAAAAGAGACCCAGTACTTC; d_call: TRBD2; clone_size: many; v_call: TRBV7-2; j_call: TRBJ2-5
cdr3_aa: CASSISRDRCYEQYF; cdr3_nt: TGTGCCAGCAGCATATCCCGGGACAGATGTTACGAGCAGTACTTC; d_call: TRBD1; clone_size: many; v_call: TRBV11-3; j_call: TRBJ2-7
cdr3_aa: CASSPLASGNEQYF; cdr3_nt: TGTGCCAGCAGCCCCTTAGCTAGCGGCAACGAGCAGTACTTC; d_call: TRBD2; clone_size: -; v_call: TRBV2; j_call: TRBJ2-7
cdr3_aa: CASINWDIPYNEQFF; cdr3_nt: TGTGCCAGCATCAACTGGGACATCCCCTACAATGAGCAGTTCTTC; d_call: -; clone_size: -; v_call: TRBV21-1; j_call: TRBJ2-1
cdr3_aa: CASSQTGSSGNTIYF; cdr3_nt: TGTGCCAGCAGCCAGACAGGGAGCTCTGGAAACACCATATATTTT; d_call: TRBD1; clone_size: many; v_call: TRBV6-5; j_call: TRBJ1-3
cdr3_aa: CASSEAPSGRAYEQYF; cdr3_nt: TGTGCCAGCAGTGAAGCGCCGAGCGGGAGGGCCTACGAGCAGTACTTC; d_call: TRBD2; clone_size: many; v_call: TRBV6-1; j_call: TRBJ2-7
cdr3_aa: CASSLSSGTSQETQYF; cdr3_nt: TGTGCCAGCAGCTTATCGTCCGGGACTAGTCAAGAGACCCAGTACTTC; d_call: TRBD2; clone_size: many; v_call: TRBV11-2; j_call: TRBJ2-5
cdr3_aa: CASSFYRGPNTGELFF; cdr3_nt: TGTGCCAGCAGCTTTTACAGGGGGCCGAACACCGGGGAGCTGTTTTTT; d_call: TRBD1; clone_size: many; v_call: TRBV5-6; j_call: TRBJ2-2
cdr3_aa: CASSLTGNTGELFF; cdr3_nt: TGTGCCAGCAGCTTGACAGGGAACACCGGGGAGCTGTTTTTT; d_call: -; clone_size: medium-sized; v_call: TRBV11-2; j_call: TRBJ2-2
cdr3_aa: CASSVARYSTDTQYF; cdr3_nt: TGTGCCAGCAGCGTAGCTCGGTATAGCACAGATACGCAGTATTTT; d_call: -; clone_size: many; v_call: TRBV9; j_call: TRBJ2-3
cdr3_aa: CASSFRRGSSYNEQFF; cdr3_nt: TGCGCCAGCAGCTTTAGAAGGGGGAGCTCCTACAATGAGCAGTTCTTC; d_call: -; clone_size: many; v_call: TRBV5-1; j_call: TRBJ2-1
cdr3_aa: CSARGGAARYEQYF; cdr3_nt: TGCAGTGCTAGAGGTGGAGCGGCCAGATACGAGCAGTACTTC; d_call: -; clone_size: many; v_call: TRBV20-1; j_call: TRBJ2-7
cdr3_aa: CASSLQGTLYEQYF; cdr3_nt: TGTGCCAGCAGCTTACAGGGGACGCTCTACGAGCAGTACTTC; d_call: TRBD1; clone_size: many; v_call: TRBV5-4; j_call: TRBJ2-7
cdr3_aa: CATSWGDTGELFF; cdr3_nt: TGTGCCACCTCGTGGGGGGACACCGGGGAGCTGTTTTTT; d_call: -; clone_size: -; v_call: TRBV6-2/TRBV6-3; j_call: TRBJ2-2
cdr3_aa: CASSLLSFKTDTQYF; cdr3_nt: TGTGCCAGCAGTTTATTGAGTTTCAAGACAGATACGCAGTATTTT; d_call: -; clone_size: medium-sized; v_call: TRBV28; j_call: TRBJ2-3
cdr3_aa: CASSYGQFTGELFF; cdr3_nt: TGTGCCAGCAGCTACGGACAGTTCACCGGGGAGCTGTTTTTT; d_call: -; clone_size: many; v_call: TRBV6-2/TRBV6-3; j_call: TRBJ2-2
cdr3_aa: CASSYSTLVGQGSHEQYF; cdr3_nt: TGTGCCAGCAGTTACTCGACATTGGTAGGACAGGGGTCCCACGAGCAGTACTTC; d_call: TRBD1; clone_size: many; v_call: TRBV6-2/TRBV6-3; j_call: TRBJ2-7
cdr3_aa: CASHGIDTQYF; cdr3_nt: TGTGCCAGCCACGGGATAGATACGCAGTATTTT; d_call: -; clone_size: -; v_call: TRBV28; j_call: TRBJ2-3
cdr3_aa: CASSIPDQGVNYGYTF; cdr3_nt: TGTGCCAGCAGCATCCCGGACCAGGGGGTTAACTATGGCTACACCTTC; d_call: -; clone_size: many; v_call: TRBV21-1; j_call: TRBJ1-2
cdr3_aa: CKGGSAEAFF; cdr3_nt: TGCAAAGGGGGGAGCGCTGAAGCTTTCTTT; d_call: -; clone_size: many; v_call: TRBV20-1; j_call: TRBJ1-1
cdr3_aa: CASSLGPGVSSYNEQFF; cdr3_nt: TGTGCCAGCAGCTTAGGCCCCGGGGTAAGCTCCTACAATGAGCAGTTCTTC; d_call: -; clone_size: many; v_call: TRBV11-1; j_call: TRBJ2-1
cdr3_aa: CASSLNRGAILQYF; cdr3_nt: TGTGCCAGCAGTTTAAACAGGGGCGCAATCTTGCAGTACTTC; d_call: TRBD1; clone_size: many; v_call: TRBV12-3/TRBV12-4; j_call: TRBJ2-7
cdr3_aa: CASSDRQGREKLFF; cdr3_nt: TGCGCCAGCAGCGACAGACAGGGGAGGGAAAAACTGTTTTTT; d_call: TRBD1; clone_size: medium-sized; v_call: TRBV5-1; j_call: TRBJ1-4
cdr3_aa: CAISPLPTGSGTQYF; cdr3_nt: TGTGCCATCAGTCCTCTCCCGACAGGATCGGGGACCCAGTACTTC; d_call: -; clone_size: many; v_call: TRBV10-3; j_call: TRBJ2-5
cdr3_aa: CASSQALEEQFF; cdr3_nt: TGCGCCAGCAGCCAGGCTTTGGAAGAGCAGTTCTTC; d_call: -; clone_size: many; v_call: TRBV5-1; j_call: TRBJ2-1
cdr3_aa: CASSPQGAGEQYF; cdr3_nt: TGCGCCAGCAGCCCACAGGGGGCTGGCGAGCAGTACTTC; d_call: TRBD1; clone_size: many; v_call: TRBV5-1; j_call: TRBJ2-7
cdr3_aa: CASSYSTTGRQPQHF; cdr3_nt: TGTGCCAGCAGTTACTCTACAACAGGGCGGCAGCCCCAGCATTTT; d_call: -; clone_size: many; v_call: TRBV6-6; j_call: TRBJ1-5
cdr3_aa: CASILGGNSNQPQHF; cdr3_nt: -; d_call: -; clone_size: many; v_call: TRBV28; j_call: TRBJ1-5
cdr3_aa: CASSEWASGSKDTQYF; cdr3_nt: TGTGCCAGCAGTGAATGGGCTAGCGGGAGTAAAGATACGCAGTATTTT; d_call: TRBD2; clone_size: many; v_call: TRBV6-1; j_call: TRBJ2-3
cdr3_aa: CASTLEGTRETQYF; cdr3_nt: TGCGCCAGCACGCTCGAAGGGACTAGGGAGACCCAGTACTTC; d_call: TRBD2; clone_size: many; v_call: TRBV5-1; j_call: TRBJ2-5
cdr3_aa: CASSEQGAIGNTIYF; cdr3_nt: TGTGCCAGCAGTGAACAGGGGGCGATTGGAAACACCATATATTTT; d_call: TRBD1; clone_size: many; v_call: TRBV6-5; j_call: TRBJ1-3
cdr3_aa: CASSSLQGARRSYEQYF; cdr3_nt: TGTGCCAGCAGCTCACTACAGGGGGCGCGTCGCTCCTACGAGCAGTACTTC; d_call: TRBD1; clone_size: many; v_call: TRBV11-2; j_call: TRBJ2-7
cdr3_aa: CASRSQGNTEAFF; cdr3_nt: TGTGCCAGCAGGTCACAGGGGAACACTGAAGCTTTCTTT; d_call: -; clone_size: many; v_call: TRBV2; j_call: TRBJ1-1
cdr3_aa: CSARALGYPKAGQNEQFF; cdr3_nt: TGCAGTGCTAGAGCGCTGGGGTACCCCAAAGCCGGTCAGAATGAGCAGTTCTTC; d_call: -; clone_size: many; v_call: TRBV20-1; j_call: TRBJ2-1
cdr3_aa: CASSYALGTSGAEQYF; cdr3_nt: TGTGCCAGCAGTTATGCGTTGGGGACTAGCGGAGCAGAGCAGTACTTC; d_call: TRBD2; clone_size: many; v_call: TRBV28; j_call: TRBJ2-7
cdr3_aa: CASSPRSGGDEQYF; cdr3_nt: TGTGCCAGCTCACCTAGGAGCGGGGGGGACGAGCAGTACTTC; d_call: TRBD2; clone_size: many; v_call: TRBV18; j_call: TRBJ2-7
cdr3_aa: CASSPGLAGTETQYF; cdr3_nt: TGTGCCAGCAGCCCAGGACTAGCGGGAACGGAGACCCAGTACTTC; d_call: TRBD2; clone_size: many; v_call: TRBV14; j_call: TRBJ2-5
cdr3_aa: CASSPNSGNTIYF; cdr3_nt: TGTGCCAGCAGCCCGAACTCTGGAAACACCATATATTTT; d_call: -; clone_size: many; v_call: TRBV7-2; j_call: TRBJ1-3
cdr3_aa: CASGGLAANQETQYF; cdr3_nt: TGTGCCAGCGGGGGACTAGCGGCGAATCAAGAGACCCAGTACTTC; d_call: TRBD2; clone_size: many; v_call: TRBV3-1; j_call: TRBJ2-5
cdr3_aa: CASSFLGGSYEQFF; cdr3_nt: TGTGCCAGCAGTTTCCTGGGGGGGTCATATGAGCAGTTCTTC; d_call: TRBD2; clone_size: -; v_call: TRBV27; j_call: TRBJ2-1
cdr3_aa: CSALSGGGDGKLFF; cdr3_nt: TGCAGTGCCCTCTCGGGGGGCGGTGATGGAAAACTGTTTTTT; d_call: -; clone_size: many; v_call: TRBV20-1; j_call: TRBJ1-4